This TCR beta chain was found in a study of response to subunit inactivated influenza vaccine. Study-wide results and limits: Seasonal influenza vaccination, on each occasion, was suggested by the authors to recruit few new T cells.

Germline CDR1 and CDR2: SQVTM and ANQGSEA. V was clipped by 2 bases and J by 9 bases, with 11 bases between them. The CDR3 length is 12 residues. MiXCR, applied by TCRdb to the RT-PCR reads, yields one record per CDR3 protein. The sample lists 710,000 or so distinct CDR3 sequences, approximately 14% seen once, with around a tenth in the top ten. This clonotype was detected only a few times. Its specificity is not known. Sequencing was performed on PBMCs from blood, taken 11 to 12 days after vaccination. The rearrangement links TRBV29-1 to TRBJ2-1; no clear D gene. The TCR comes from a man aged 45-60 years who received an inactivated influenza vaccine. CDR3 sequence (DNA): TGCAGCGTTGAATTGTGGGCGGCTGAGCAGTTCTTC. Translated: CSVELWAAEQFF.